The 13 T cell receptor beta chains given below trace back to one sample, sequenced in a study of cytomegalovirus exposure and HLA in healthy donors. PCR employed 60 Vbeta and 13 Jbeta primers. Using immunoSEQ multiplex PCR, the repertoire was profiled, and TCRdb retains in-frame clones only, with some absent. Its listing shows 130,000 or so clones. Sequencing was done on a sample of PBMCs. The receptor source for this set is a woman in her late teens or twenties in good health and CMV-seronegative.

This chain uses TRBV5-6 with TRBJ2-5; 9 bases fit TRBD1. The J call may not be correct, given that the DNA end is closer to TRBJ2-7. Germline V lookup: CDR1 SGHDT, CDR2 YYEEEE. This CDR3 has 14 residues. The CDR3 sequence: CASSFGTGTYEQYF. CDR3 in DNA: TGTGCCAGCAGCTTCGGGACAGGGACCTACGAGCAGTACTTC.

The rearrangement links TRBV19 to TRBJ1-1, with D possibly being TRBD1 (6 bases). V gave up 5 bases and J gave up 3 bases, with 7 bases separating them. The germline V gene encodes CDR1 LNHDA and CDR2 SQIVND (reference sequence). CDR3 length equals 12 residues. This CDR3 is CASSQGYTEAFF. The DNA for the CDR3 is TGTGCCAGTAGTCAGGGGTACACTGAAGCTTTCTTT.

The chain carries TRBV6-1 and TRBJ1-5; 8 bases agree with TRBD1. J lost 6 bases, V lost 3 bases, and 1 base had no gene match. Germline CDR1 MNHNS, CDR2 SASEGT. The CDR3 spans 13 residues. CDR3 residues: CASSDRGLQPQHF. CDR3 DNA sequence: TGTGCCAGCAGTGACAGGGGGCTTCAGCCCCAGCATTTT.

The chain couples TRBV5-1 to TRBJ1-3, with D uncertain. The CDR3 spans 16 residues. Germline assignment: CDR1 SGHRS and CDR2 YFSETQ. Trimming took off 0 bases at V and 0 bases at J, with 10 bases between the two ends. The CDR3 reads CASSLVEGFSGNTIYF. CDR3 sequence (DNA): TGCGCCAGCAGCTTGGTGGAGGGTTTCTCTGGAAACACCATATATTTT.

The chain combines TRBV19 with TRBJ2-7; 10 bases fit TRBD2. The CDR3 is made up of 14 amino acids. Per the germline V gene, CDR1 is LNHDA and CDR2 is SQIVND (reference sequence). The V segment lost 7 bases and the J segment 5 bases; nucleotides outside the gene matches: 8. Here the CDR3 reads CASKPGTSVNEQYF. The CDR3 nucleotides read TGTGCCAGTAAACCCGGGACTAGCGTCAACGAGCAGTACTTC.

This chain connects TRBV5-1 to TRBJ2-3; 9 nucleotides line up with TRBD2. The CDR3 extends over 15 amino acids. V dropped 5 bases and J dropped 0; count of bases not matched to a gene: 4. The germline V gene has CDR1 SGHRS and CDR2 YFSETQ. The CDR3 region has the DNA TGCGCCAGCAGTTCTAGCGGGGATAGCACAGATACGCAGTATTTT. This translates into CASSSSGDSTDTQYF.

The J gene is TRBJ1-1, the V gene TRBV11-2; possible D gene TRBD1, 5 bases. The V end lost 4 bases, the J end lost 6 bases, and 12 bases lay between the germline ends. CDR1 and CDR2 (germline): SGHAT, FQNNGV. The CDR3 loop spans 13 amino acids. The CDR3 sequence is CASSWGLGPEAFF. CDR3 nucleotides: TGTGCCAGCAGCTGGGGACTGGGCCCTGAAGCTTTCTTT.

The chain combines TRBV14 with TRBJ2-3; D gene unclear. V was cut by 2 bases and J by 6 bases, with 6 bases left in between. In germline, CDR1 is SGHDN, CDR2 FVKESK. The CDR3 consists of 12 residues. The CDR3 is CASSQIQDTQYF. The DNA for the CDR3 is TGTGCCAGCAGCCAAATCCAGGATACGCAGTATTTT.

The chain is built from TRBV4-1 and TRBJ2-3; TRBD2 matches at 10 bases. From germline, CDR1 is MGHRA and CDR2 YSYEKL. CDR3 size: 16 residues. Germline trimming cut 1 base from V and 2 bases from J; bases unmatched to any gene: 3. As DNA, the CDR3 is TGCGCCAGCAGCCAAGTACTAGCGGGGCACACAGATACGCAGTATTTT. It codes for CASSQVLAGHTDTQYF.

The chain recombines TRBV10-3 with TRBJ1-3; 10 bases match TRBD1. This CDR3 is built from 14 residues. Germline assignment: CDR1 ENHRY and CDR2 SYGVKD. The V and J ends lost 10 bases and 3 bases, in that order; junction bases with no gene match: 6. CDR3 in DNA: TGTGCCACCCAGGGACAGGGGAGTGGAAACACCATATATTTT. Its protein is CATQGQGSGNTIYF.

For the CDR3, the DNA is TGTGCCAGCAGCCCTGATTCGCAGGGAGATACGCAGTATTTT. It codes for CASSPDSQGDTQYF. The chain combines TRBV5-6 with TRBJ2-3; TRBD1 is a possible D gene (5 bases). V was shortened by 4 bases and J by 5 bases, with 14 bases between the two germline ends. CDR1 SGHDT and CDR2 YYEEEE come from the germline V gene. The CDR3 length is 14 residues.

The V call is TRBV5-1, the J call TRBJ2-3, with D perhaps matching TRBD2 (6 bases). The CDR3 sequence is 16 residues long. Trimming shortened V by 3 bases and J by 2 bases, and 16 bases separated the two germline ends. Looked up from germline, CDR1 is SGHRS and CDR2 is YFSETQ. CDR3 loop: CASSSQSAGVTDTQYF. The CDR3 DNA is TGCGCCAGCAGCTCCCAATCAGCGGGCGTCACAGATACGCAGTATTTT.

This chain uses TRBV5-6 with TRBJ1-2; the D gene is possibly TRBD1 (6 bases). Trimming stripped 4 bases from V and 2 bases from J, with 9 bases between. Per germline, CDR1 SGHDT and CDR2 YYEEEE. The CDR3 contains 13 residues. Here the CDR3 reads CASSPQGNYGYTF. The CDR3 DNA is TGTGCCAGCAGCCCACAGGGAAACTATGGCTACACCTTC.